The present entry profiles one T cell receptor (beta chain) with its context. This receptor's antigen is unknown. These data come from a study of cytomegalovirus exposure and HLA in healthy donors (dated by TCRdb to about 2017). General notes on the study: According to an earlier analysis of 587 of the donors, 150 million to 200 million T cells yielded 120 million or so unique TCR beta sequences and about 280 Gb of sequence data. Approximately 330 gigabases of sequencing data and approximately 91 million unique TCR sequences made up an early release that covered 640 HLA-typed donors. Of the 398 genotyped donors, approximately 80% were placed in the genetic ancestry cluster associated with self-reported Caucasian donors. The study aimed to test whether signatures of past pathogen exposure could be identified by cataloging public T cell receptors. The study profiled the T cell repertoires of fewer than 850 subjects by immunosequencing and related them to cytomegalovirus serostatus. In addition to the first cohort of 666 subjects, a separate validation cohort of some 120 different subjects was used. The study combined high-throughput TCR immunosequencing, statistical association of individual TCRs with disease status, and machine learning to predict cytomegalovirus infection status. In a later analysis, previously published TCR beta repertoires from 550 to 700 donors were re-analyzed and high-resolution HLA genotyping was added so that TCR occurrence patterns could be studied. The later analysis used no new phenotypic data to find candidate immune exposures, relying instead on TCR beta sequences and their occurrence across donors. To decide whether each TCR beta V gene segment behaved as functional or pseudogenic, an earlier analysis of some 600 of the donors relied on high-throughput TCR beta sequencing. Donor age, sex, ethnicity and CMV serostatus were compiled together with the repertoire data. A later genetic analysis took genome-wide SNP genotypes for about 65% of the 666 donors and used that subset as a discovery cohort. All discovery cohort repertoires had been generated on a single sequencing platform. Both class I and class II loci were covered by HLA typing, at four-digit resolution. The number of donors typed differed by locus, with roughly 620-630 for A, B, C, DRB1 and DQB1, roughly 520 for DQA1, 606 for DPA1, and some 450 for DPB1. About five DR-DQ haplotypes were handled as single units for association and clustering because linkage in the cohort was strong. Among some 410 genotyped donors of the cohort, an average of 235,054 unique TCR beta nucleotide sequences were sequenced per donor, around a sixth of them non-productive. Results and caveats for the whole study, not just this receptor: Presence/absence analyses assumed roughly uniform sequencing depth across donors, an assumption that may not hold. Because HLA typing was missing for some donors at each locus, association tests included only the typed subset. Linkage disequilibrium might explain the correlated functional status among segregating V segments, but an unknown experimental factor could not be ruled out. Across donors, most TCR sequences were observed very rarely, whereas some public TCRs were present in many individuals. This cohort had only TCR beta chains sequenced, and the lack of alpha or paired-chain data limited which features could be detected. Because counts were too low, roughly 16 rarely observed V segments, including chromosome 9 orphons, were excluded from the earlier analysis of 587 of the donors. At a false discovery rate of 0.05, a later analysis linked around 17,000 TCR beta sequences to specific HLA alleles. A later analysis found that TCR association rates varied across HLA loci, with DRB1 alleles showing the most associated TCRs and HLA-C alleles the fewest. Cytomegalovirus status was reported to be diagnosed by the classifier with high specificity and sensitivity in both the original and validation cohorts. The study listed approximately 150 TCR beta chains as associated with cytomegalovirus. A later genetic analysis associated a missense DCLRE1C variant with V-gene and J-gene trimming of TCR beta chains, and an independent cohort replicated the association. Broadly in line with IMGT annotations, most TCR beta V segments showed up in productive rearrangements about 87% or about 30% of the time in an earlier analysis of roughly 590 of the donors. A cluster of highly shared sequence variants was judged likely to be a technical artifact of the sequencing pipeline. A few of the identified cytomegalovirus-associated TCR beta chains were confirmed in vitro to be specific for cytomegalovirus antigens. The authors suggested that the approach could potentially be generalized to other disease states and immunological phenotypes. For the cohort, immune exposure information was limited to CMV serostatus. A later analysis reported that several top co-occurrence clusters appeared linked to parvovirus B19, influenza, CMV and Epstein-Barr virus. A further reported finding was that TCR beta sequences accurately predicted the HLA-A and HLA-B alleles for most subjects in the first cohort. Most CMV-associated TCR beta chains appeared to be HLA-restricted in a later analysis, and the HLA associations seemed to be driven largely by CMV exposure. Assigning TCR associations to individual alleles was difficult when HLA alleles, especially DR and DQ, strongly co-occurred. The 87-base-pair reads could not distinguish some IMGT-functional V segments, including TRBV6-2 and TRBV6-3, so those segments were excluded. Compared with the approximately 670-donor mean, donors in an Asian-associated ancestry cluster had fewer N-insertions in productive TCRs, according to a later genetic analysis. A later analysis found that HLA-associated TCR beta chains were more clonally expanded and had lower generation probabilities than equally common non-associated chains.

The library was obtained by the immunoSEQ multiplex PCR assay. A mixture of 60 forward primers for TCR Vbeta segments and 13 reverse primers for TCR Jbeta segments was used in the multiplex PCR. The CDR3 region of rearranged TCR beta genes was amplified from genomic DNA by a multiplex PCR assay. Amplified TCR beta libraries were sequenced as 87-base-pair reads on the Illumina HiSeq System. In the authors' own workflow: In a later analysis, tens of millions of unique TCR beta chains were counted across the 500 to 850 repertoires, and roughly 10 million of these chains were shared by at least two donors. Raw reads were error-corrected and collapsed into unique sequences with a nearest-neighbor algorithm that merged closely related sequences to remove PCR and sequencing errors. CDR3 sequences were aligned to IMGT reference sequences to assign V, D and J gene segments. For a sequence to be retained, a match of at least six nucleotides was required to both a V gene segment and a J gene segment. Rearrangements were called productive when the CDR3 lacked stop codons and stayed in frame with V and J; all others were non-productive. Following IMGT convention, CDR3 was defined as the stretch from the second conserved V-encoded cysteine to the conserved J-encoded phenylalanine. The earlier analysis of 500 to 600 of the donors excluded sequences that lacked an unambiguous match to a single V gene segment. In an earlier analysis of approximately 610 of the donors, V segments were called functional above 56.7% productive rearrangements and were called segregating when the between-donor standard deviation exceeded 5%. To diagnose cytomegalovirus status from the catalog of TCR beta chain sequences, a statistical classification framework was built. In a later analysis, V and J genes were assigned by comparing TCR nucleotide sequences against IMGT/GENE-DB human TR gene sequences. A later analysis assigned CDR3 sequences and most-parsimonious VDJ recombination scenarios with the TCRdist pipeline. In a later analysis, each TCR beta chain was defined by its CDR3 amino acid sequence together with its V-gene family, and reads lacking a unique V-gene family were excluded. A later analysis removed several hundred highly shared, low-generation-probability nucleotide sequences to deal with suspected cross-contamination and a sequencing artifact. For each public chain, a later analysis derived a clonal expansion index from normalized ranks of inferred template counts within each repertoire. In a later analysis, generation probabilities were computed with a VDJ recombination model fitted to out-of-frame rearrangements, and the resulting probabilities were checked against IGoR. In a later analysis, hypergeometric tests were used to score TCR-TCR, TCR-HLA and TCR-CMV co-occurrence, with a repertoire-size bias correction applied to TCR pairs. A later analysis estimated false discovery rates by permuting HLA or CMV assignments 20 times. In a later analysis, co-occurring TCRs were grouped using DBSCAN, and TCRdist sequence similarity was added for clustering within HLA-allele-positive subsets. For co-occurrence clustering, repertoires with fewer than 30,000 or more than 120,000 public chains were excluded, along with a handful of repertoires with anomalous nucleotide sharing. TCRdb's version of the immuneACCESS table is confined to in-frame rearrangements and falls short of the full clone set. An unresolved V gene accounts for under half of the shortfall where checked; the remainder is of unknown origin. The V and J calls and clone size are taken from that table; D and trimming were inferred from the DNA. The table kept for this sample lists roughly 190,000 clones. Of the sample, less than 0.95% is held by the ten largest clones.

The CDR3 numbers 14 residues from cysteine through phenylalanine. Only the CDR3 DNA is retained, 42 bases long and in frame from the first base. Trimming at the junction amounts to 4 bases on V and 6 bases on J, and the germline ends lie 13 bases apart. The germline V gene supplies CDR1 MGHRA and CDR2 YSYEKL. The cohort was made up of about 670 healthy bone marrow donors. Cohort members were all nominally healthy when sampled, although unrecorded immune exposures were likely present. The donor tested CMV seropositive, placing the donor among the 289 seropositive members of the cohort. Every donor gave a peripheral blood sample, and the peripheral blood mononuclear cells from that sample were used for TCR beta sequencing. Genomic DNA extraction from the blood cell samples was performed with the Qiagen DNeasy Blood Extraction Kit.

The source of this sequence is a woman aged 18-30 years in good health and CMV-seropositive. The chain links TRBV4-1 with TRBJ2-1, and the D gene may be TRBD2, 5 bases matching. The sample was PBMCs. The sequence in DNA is TGCGCCAGCAGCCGTCTCACTAGGACCAATGAGCAGTTCTTC. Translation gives CASSRLTRTNEQFF.